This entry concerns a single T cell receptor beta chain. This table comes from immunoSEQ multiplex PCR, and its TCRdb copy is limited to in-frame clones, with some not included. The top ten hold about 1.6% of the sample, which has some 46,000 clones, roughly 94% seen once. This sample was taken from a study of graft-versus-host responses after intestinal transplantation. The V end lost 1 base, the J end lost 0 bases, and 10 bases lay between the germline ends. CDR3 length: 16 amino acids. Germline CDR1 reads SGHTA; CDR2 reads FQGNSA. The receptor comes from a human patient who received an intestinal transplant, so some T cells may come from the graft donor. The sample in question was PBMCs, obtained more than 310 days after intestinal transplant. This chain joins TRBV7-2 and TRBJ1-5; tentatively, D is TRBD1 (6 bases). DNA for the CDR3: TGTGCCAGCAGCTTAGTCGGGGGGCCTAGCAATCAGCCCCAGCATTTT. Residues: CASSLVGGPSNQPQHF.